This entry is about one TCR beta chain. These data come from a study of blood T cell repertoires in COVID-19. Overall study: Material from acute and convalescent COVID-19 was sourced from the United States, Italy and Spain. In each case, the material was cDNA or gDNA derived from T cells, B-cell-depleted T cells, or PBMCs.

Between the trimmed V and J ends, which lost 6 bases and 3 bases, there was a span of 15 bases. From germline, CDR1 is ENHRY and CDR2 SYGVKD. The CDR3 consists of 14 residues. The authors' processing: Amplified reference gene primers provided the basis for estimating nucleated cell counts. Sequencing was performed with immunoSEQ multiplex PCR; in TCRdb, only in-frame clones are kept and a portion is missing. That table gives V, J and clone size, and the DNA gave D and trimming. This sample has about 330,000 clones, with roughly 90% found just once. Sequenced sample: peripheral blood. This chain uses TRBV10-3 with TRBJ2-7; TRBD1 might be the D (6 bases). This TCR was recovered from a man aged 18 to 30 who had recovered from COVID-19. The DNA of the CDR3 is TGTGCCATCAGCCTTTGGGACACCTACTACGAGCAGTACTTC. Residues: CAISLWDTYYEQYF.